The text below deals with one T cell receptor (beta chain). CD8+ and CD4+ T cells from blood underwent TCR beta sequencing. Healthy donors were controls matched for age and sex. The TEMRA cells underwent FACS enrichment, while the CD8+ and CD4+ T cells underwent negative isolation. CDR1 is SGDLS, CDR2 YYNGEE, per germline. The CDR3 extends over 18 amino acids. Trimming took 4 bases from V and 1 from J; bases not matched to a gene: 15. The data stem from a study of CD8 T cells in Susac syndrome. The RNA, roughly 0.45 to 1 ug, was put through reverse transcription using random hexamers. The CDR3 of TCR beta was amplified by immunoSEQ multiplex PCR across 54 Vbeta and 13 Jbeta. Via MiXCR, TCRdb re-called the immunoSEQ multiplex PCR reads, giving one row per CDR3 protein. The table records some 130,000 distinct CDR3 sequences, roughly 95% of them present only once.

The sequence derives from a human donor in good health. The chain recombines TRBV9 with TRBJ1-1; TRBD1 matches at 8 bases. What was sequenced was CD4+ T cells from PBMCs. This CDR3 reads CASSPGGRGRGSNTEAFF. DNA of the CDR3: TGTGCCAGCAGCCCTGGTGGCAGGGGGCGCGGTTCGAACACTGAAGCTTTCTTT.